This T cell receptor (beta chain) was recorded in a study of blood T cells in healthy people across ages. The CDR3 is 16 amino acids. The germline V gene encodes CDR1 LGHDT and CDR2 YNNKEL (reference sequence). Primers used in a second PCR of about 7 to 12 cycles were a sample-barcoded 5' primer and a J-beta primer mix. One entry per CDR3 protein results from TCRdb running MiXCR on the 5' RACE reads. Of about 640,000 distinct CDR3 sequences listed, 58% are singletons. This chain joins TRBV3-1 and TRBJ2-1; the D call may be TRBD1 or TRBD2 (5 bases each). The J call may be faulty, since TRBJ2-7 better matches the DNA end. Sample: blood. The receptor was derived from a man in his fifties or sixties in good health. In nucleotides, the CDR3 is TGTGCCAGCAGCCAAGATAGGCAGGGAGCGCTCGATGAGCAGTACTTC. As protein: CASSQDRQGALDEQYF.